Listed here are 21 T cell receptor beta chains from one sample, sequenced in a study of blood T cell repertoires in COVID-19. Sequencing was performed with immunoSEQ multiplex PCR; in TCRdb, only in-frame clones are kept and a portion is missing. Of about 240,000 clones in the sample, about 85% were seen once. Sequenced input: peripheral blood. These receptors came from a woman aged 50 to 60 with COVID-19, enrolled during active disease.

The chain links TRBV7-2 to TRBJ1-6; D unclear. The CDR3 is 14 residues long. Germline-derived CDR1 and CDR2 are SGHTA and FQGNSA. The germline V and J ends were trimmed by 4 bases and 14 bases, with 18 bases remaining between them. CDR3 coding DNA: TGTGCCAGCAGCTCCCCCCTCATGAGCGTGGCCCTCCACTTT. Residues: CASSSPLMSVALHF.

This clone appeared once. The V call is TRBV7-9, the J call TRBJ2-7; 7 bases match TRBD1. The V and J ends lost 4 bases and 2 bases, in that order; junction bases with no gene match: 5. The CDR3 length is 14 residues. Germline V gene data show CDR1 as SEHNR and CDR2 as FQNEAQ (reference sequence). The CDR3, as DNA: TGTGCCAGCAGCTCAGGGACAGCACCCTACGAGCAGTACTTC. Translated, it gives CASSSGTAPYEQYF.

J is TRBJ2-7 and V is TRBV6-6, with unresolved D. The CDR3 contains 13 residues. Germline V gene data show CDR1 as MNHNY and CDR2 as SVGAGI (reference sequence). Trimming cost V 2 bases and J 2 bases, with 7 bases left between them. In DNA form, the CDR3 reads TGTGCCAGCAGTTACGCGGTAGCCTACGAGCAGTACGTC. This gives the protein CASSYAVAYEQYV.

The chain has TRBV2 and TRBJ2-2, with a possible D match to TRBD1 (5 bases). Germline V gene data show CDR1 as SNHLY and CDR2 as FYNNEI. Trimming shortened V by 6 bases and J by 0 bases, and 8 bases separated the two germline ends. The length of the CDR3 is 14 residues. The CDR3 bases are TGTGCCAGCAGGAAACAGGCGAACACCGGGGAGCTGTTTTTT. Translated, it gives CASRKQANTGELFF.

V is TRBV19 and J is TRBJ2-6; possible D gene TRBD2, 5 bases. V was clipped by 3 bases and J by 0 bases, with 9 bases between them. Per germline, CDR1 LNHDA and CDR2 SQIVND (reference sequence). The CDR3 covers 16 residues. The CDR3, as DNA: TGTGCCAGTAGTATCGGCGGGCTCTCTGGGGCCAACGTCCTGACTTTC. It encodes CASSIGGLSGANVLTF.

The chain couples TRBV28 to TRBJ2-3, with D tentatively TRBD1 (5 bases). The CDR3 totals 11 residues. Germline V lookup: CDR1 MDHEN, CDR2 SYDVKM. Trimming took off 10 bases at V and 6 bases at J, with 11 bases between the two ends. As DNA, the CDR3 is TGTGCCACCACAGGATTGGATACGCAGTATTTT. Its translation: CATTGLDTQYF.

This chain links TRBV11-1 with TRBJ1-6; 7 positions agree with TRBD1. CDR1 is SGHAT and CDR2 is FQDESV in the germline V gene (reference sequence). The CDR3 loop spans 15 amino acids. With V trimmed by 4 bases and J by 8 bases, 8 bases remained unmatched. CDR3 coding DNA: TGTGCCAGCAGCTCCCGGGAGGGGGCAGATTCACCCCTCCACTTT. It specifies CASSSREGADSPLHF. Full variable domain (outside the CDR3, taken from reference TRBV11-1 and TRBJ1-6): EAEVAQSPRYKITEKSQAVAFWCDPISGHATLYWYRQILGQGPELLVQFQDESVVDDSQLPKDRFSAERLKGVDSTLKIQPAELGDSAMYLCASSSREGADSPLHFGNGTRLTVT.

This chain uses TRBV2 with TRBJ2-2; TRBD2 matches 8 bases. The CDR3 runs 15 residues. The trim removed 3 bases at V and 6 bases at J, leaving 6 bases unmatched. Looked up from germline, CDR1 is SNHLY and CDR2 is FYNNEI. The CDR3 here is CASSDLTGGPGELFF. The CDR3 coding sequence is TGTGCCAGCAGTGATTTGACGGGGGGGCCCGGGGAGCTGTTTTTT. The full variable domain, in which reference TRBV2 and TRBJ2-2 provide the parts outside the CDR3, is EPEVTQTPSHQVTQMGQEVILRCVPISNHLYFYWYRQILGQKVEFLVSFYNNEISEKSEIFDDQFSVERPDGSNFTLKIRSTKLEDSAMYFCASSDLTGGPGELFFGEGSRLTVL.

CDR3 residues: CASSMVIGGTGANVLTF. The CDR3, as DNA: TGTGCCAGTAGTATGGTAATAGGAGGCACTGGGGCCAACGTCCTGACTTTC. The chain is built from TRBV19 and TRBJ2-6; a possible D gene is TRBD2 (5 bases). Between the trimmed V and J ends, which lost 3 bases and 2 bases, there was a span of 14 bases. Looked up from germline, CDR1 is LNHDA and CDR2 is SQIVND (reference sequence). The CDR3 length is 17 residues. Full variable domain (rest looked up from reference TRBV19 and TRBJ2-6): DGGITQSPKYLFRKEGQNVTLSCEQNLNHDAMYWYRQDPGQGLRLIYYSQIVNDFQKGDIAEGYSVSREKKESFPLTVTSAQKNPTAFYLCASSMVIGGTGANVLTFGAGSRLTVL.

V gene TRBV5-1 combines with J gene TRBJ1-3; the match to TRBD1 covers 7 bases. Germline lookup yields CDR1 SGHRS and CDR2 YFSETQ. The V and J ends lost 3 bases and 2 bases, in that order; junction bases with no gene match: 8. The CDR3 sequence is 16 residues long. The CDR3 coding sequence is TGCGCCAGCAGCTCGACAGGGAAGTTCGCTGGAAACACCATATATTTT. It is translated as CASSSTGKFAGNTIYF.

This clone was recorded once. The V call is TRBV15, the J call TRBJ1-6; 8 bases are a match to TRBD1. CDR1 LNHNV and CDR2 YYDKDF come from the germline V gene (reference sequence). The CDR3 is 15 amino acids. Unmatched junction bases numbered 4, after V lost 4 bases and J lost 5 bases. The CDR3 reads CATSMRTGHNSPLHF. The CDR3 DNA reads TGTGCCACCAGCATGCGGACAGGGCATAATTCACCCCTCCACTTT.

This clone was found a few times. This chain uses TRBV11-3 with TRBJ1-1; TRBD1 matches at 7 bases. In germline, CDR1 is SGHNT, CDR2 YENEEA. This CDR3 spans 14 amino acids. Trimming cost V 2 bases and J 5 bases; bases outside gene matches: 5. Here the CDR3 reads CASSLTGDQTEAFF. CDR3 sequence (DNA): TGTGCCAGCAGCTTAACAGGGGATCAGACTGAAGCTTTCTTT.

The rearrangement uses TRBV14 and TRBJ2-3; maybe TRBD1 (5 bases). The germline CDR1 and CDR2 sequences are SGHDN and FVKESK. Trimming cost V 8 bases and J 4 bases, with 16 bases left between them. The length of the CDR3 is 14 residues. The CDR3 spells CASSFNQGPDTQYF. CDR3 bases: TGTGCCAGCTCCTTCAACCAGGGCCCAGATACGCAGTATTTT.

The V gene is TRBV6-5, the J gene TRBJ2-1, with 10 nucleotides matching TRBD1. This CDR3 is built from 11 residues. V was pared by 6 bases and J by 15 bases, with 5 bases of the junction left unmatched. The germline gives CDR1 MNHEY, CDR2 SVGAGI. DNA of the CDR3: TGTGCCAGCAGGGGGACAGGGGAGGGGTTCTTC. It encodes CASRGTGEGFF.

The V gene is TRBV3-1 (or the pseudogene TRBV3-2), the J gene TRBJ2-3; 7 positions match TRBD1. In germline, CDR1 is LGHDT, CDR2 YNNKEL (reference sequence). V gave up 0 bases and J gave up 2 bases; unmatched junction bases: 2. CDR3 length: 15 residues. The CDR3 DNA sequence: TGTGCCAGCAGCCAAGAGGGACAGTTCACAGATACGCAGTATTTT. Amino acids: CASSQEGQFTDTQYF.

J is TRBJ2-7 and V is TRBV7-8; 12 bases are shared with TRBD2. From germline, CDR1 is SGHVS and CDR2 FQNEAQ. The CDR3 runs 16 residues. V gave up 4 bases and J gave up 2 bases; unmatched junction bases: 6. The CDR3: CASSSSTSGGTYEQYV. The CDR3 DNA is TGTGCCAGCAGCTCCTCGACTAGCGGGGGAACCTACGAGCAGTACGTC.

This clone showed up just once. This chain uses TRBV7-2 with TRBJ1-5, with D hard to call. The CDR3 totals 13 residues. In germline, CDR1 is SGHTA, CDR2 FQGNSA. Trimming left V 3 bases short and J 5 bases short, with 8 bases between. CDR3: CASSFTGDQPQHF. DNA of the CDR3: TGTGCCAGCAGCTTTACGGGAGATCAGCCCCAGCATTTT.

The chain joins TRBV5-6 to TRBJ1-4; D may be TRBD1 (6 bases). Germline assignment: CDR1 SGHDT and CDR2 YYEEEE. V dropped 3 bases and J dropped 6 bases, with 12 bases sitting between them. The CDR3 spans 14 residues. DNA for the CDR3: TGTGCCAGCAGCTGGTGGGGGCTAGATGAAAAACTGTTTTTT. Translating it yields CASSWWGLDEKLFF.

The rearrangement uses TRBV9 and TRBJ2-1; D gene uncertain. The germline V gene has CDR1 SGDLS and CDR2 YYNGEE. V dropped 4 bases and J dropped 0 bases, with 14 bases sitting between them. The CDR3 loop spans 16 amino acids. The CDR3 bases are TGTGCCAGCAGCACCCTCACCGTGAGCTCCTACAATGAGCAGTTCTTC. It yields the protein CASSTLTVSSYNEQFF.

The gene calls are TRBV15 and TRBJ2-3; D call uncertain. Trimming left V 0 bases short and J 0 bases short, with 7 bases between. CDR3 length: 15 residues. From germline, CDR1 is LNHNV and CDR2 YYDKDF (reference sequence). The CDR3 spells CATSRDFGSTDTQYF. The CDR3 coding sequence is TGTGCCACCAGCAGAGATTTCGGTAGCACAGATACGCAGTATTTT.

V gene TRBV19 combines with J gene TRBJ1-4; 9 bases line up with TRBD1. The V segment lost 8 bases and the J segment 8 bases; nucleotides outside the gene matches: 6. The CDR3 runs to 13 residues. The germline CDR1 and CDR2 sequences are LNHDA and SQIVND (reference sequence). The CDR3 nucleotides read TGTGCCAGTGAAGGGACAGGGAAAGAAAAACTGTTTTTT. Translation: CASEGTGKEKLFF.